This T cell receptor (beta chain) was found in a study of cytomegalovirus exposure and HLA in healthy donors. Amplification used 60 Vbeta primers and 13 Jbeta primers. Produced via immunoSEQ multiplex PCR; TCRdb's table is partial and in-frame only. This table holds 150,000 to 200,000 clones, roughly 87% found once. The CDR3 runs to 18 residues. V gave up 2 bases and J gave up 2 bases, with 20 bases separating them. Per germline, CDR1 SGDLS and CDR2 YYNGEE. The study sampled nominally healthy donors, though unrecorded immune exposures were likely. This chain uses TRBV9 with TRBJ1-3; D remains unclear. This receptor was obtained from a middle-aged man in good health and CMV-seronegative. Sequenced: PBMCs. The CDR3 loop reads CASSVSFNRGVPGNTIYF. Written as DNA, the CDR3 is TGTGCCAGCAGCGTTTCCTTCAACCGCGGGGTTCCTGGAAACACCATATATTTT. Full variable domain (missing parts from reference TRBV9 and TRBJ1-3): DSGVTQTPKHLITATGQRVTLRCSPRSGDLSVYWYQQSLDQGLQFLIQYYNGEERAKGNILERFSAQQFPDLHSELNLSSLELGDSALYFCASSVSFNRGVPGNTIYFGEGSWLTVV.